A few counts support the clone carrying this T cell receptor (beta chain). V gave up 6 bases and J gave up 8 bases; unmatched junction bases: 13. The CDR3 covers 16 residues. Germline-derived CDR1 and CDR2 are SGHTA and FQGTGA. Enrollment of patients from Seattle took place during active infection, with longitudinal follow-up. The sample belongs to a study of blood T cell repertoires in COVID-19. Using immunoSEQ multiplex PCR, the repertoire was profiled, and TCRdb retains in-frame clones only, with some absent. The sample has around 270,000 clones; more than 90% are singletons. The J gene is TRBJ2-1, the V gene TRBV7-3, with TRBD2 matching 10 bases. This receptor was obtained from a young adult with COVID-19, enrolled during active disease. The source material was peripheral blood. CDR3 bases: TGTGCCAGCAGGGATACCACTAGCGGGAAAGGTTATGAGCAGTTCTTC. Amino acids: CASRDTTSGKGYEQFF. Complete variable domain (other parts from reference TRBV7-3 and TRBJ2-1): GAGVSQTPSNKVTEKGKYVELRCDPISGHTALYWYRQSLGQGPEFLIYFQGTGAADDSGLPNDRFFAVRPEGSVSTLKIQRTERGDSAVYLCASRDTTSGKGYEQFFGPGTRLTVL.